This T cell receptor (beta chain) was captured in a study of OX40 agonist ivuxolimab in advanced cancers. Overall study: The patients got ivuxolimab, which is an agonistic anti-OX40 (CD134) antibody. Study outcomes and limitations: Clonal expansion was seen in CD4+ and CD8+ blood T cells by week 6 at 0.1 to 3.0 mg/kg.

This clone has only a few counts. Its antigen is still unknown. Patients were ruled out by autoimmune disease history or systemic immunosuppression. Using immunoSEQ multiplex PCR, the repertoire was profiled, and TCRdb retains in-frame clones only, with some absent. The table records 50,000 or so clones, 75% to 80% of them present only once. Germline V gene sequence: CDR1 SGHVS, CDR2 FQNEAQ. V was clipped by 1 base and J by 5 bases, with 6 bases between them. This CDR3 has 12 residues. V usage is TRBV7-8 and J usage is TRBJ2-7; D ambiguous. The receptor was isolated from an adult with an advanced solid tumor such as melanoma, head and neck, liver or kidney cancer. The material was CD4+ or CD8+ T cells sorted from blood, obtained in a trial of the OX40 agonist ivuxolimab. The CDR3 loop reads CASSLGWDEQYF. CDR3 bases: TGTGCCAGCAGCTTAGGATGGGACGAGCAGTACTTC.